This T cell receptor (beta chain) was captured in a study of Ad26.COV2.S vaccination and SARS-CoV-2 variants (dated by TCRdb to about 2021). Study-level background: Donors in the vaccine arm were drawn from COV1001, a phase I-IIa trial of Ad26.COV2.S in healthy adults that was multicentre, randomized, double-blind and placebo-controlled. Throughout the experiments and outcome assessment, investigators stayed blinded to trial group allocation. Ad26.COV2.S was administered intramuscularly at 5 x 10^10 or 1 x 10^11 viral particles, either as a single shot or as two shots given 56 days apart. Trial participants were randomized into five groups of five: low-dose or high-dose Ad26.COV2.S given once or twice, or placebo on both occasions. The TCR-sequenced set comprised around 30 samples: about 19 Ad26.COV2.S vaccine recipients, 5 placebo recipients and 8 SARS-CoV-2 convalescent individuals. TCRbeta repertoire sequencing was used to assess the specificity and breadth of SARS-CoV-2-reactive T cell receptors after Ad26.COV2.S vaccination. Study-level results and caveats: Non-spike TCR breadth was comparable between vaccine and placebo recipients, consistent with the vaccine containing only spike. The study was not powered for comparison of responses between vaccine doses or regimens. Spike-specific TCR breadth was higher in Ad26.COV2.S recipients than in placebo recipients (P = 0.0014). The authors noted that total T cell responses may have been underestimated by the TCR breadth and depth analyses. Substantial breadth of spike-specific CD8+ and CD4+ T cell responses was reported after vaccination.

A word on this clone: Its cognate antigen has yet to be identified. No base qualities exist here, and no much larger clone lies one base off it.

Relative to germline, V is 8 bases shorter and J is 0 bases shorter, with 7 bases between their ends. The CDR3, from cysteine to phenylalanine, totals 12 residues. Only the CDR3 DNA is retained, 36 bases long and in frame from the first base. CDR1 and CDR2 (MNHEY, SVGAGI) derive from the germline V gene. This sample's treatment or condition label indicates: some 20 received Ad26.COV2.S at low or high dose, single or two shots; about 5 received placebo; per-sample allocation not given. Repertoires of vaccine and placebo recipients were sequenced from samples collected on day 63 after the first injection. In Cohort 1b, 25 to 30 adults aged 18-55 years were enrolled at a single site in Boston, USA, between 29 July and 7 August 2020. Ad26.COV2.S was a replication-incompetent adenovirus type 26 vector that expressed a prefusion-stabilized SARS-CoV-2 spike protein derived from the original Wuhan strain.

The immunoSEQ Assay was used to sequence TCRbeta CDR3 regions. After extraction, genomic DNA underwent amplification by bias-controlled multiplex PCR, followed by high-throughput sequencing. In the authors' own workflow: To quantify the absolute abundance of every unique TCRbeta CDR3 region, sequences were collapsed and filtered. T cell fraction was estimated by normalization of TCRbeta template counts to usable DNA, with usable DNA being measured through amplification of reference genes present in all nucleated cells. Repertoire TCRs were annotated as SARS-CoV-2-specific when V gene, CDR3 amino acid sequence and J gene were exactly matched to a known reactive TCR set. MIRA supplied the reference SARS-CoV-2 TCR set, which was filtered for enrichment in COVID-19-positive ImmuneCODE repertoires so that public or cross-reactive TCRs were removed. Using the MIRA antigens, annotated TCRs were further analysed by specific ORF or by position within an ORF. Depth was the summed frequency of annotated unique rearrangements, while breadth was defined as annotated unique rearrangements over total unique productive rearrangements. TCR breadth was compared between groups using two-sided Wilcoxon rank-sum tests. TCRdb obtained this table from immuneACCESS and retained in-frame rearrangements with V and J assigned. These tables miss some clones; where compared with another copy, unresolved V genes account for less than half of the shortfall, and the remainder is unexplained. V and J calls plus clone size are reproduced from that table; the DNA served to infer D and trimming. This sample is represented by 350,000 to 450,000 clones; roughly 85% of them were singletons. Together, the top ten hold around 7% of the sample.

This sequence uses TRBV6-5 and TRBJ1-1, with the D segment identity uncertain. The specimen comprised peripheral blood, sampled in a trial of Ad26.COV2.S vaccine versus placebo. The TCR comes from a person aged 18-60 years who received the Ad26.COV2.S COVID-19 vaccine or a placebo. In nucleotide form, the sequence is TGTGCCAGCCAGCGGCTGAACACTGAAGCTTTCTTT. Its protein reads: CASQRLNTEAFF.